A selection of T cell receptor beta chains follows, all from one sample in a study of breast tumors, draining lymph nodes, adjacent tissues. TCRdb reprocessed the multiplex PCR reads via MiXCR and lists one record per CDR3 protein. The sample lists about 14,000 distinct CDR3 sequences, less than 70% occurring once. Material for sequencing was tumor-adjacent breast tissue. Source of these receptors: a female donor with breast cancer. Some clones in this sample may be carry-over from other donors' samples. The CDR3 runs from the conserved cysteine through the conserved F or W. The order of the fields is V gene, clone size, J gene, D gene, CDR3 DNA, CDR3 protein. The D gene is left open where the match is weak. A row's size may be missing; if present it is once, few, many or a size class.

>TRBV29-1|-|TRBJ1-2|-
TGCAGCGTTGAAGATACAGATAACTATGGCTACACCTTC
CSVEDTDNYGYTF
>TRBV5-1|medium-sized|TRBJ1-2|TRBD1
TGCGCCAGCAGTGAGCCGGGACAGGGTGATGGCTACACCTTC
CASSEPGQGDGYTF
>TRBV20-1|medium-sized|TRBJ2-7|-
TGCAGTGCTAGAGATCAGACAGGAACCTACGAGCAGTACTTC
CSARDQTGTYEQYF
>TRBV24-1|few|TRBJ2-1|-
TGTGCCACCAGTCACAGCTCCTACAATGAGCAGTTCTTC
CATSHSSYNEQFF
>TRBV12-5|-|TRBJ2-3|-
TGTGCTAGTGGTTCCCCAAGACTCGCCGGCACAGATACGCAGTATTTT
CASGSPRLAGTDTQYF
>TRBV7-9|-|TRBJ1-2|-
TGTGCCAGCAGCCGTGAGGGGAGTGGCTACACCTTC
CASSREGSGYTF
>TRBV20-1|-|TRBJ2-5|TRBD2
TGCAGCGCTAGCGGGAGGGCCGGGGAGACCCAGTACTTC
CSASGRAGETQYF
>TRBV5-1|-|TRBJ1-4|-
TGCGCCAGCAGCTCCGATACAGGGATGAGTTATGAAAAACTGTTTTTT
CASSSDTGMSYEKLFF
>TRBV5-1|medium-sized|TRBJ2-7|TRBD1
TGCGCCAGCAGCTTGTCGAGTTGGGGGACAGGAGTGCGCGAGCAGTACTTC
CASSLSSWGTGVREQYF
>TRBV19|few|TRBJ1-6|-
TGTGCCAGTAATGCACCCAATTCACCCCTCCACTTT
CASNAPNSPLHF
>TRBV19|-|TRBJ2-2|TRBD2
TGTGCCAGTAGTAGGACATCGGGACTAGCGGGAACCGGGGAGCTGTTTTTT
CASSRTSGLAGTGELFF
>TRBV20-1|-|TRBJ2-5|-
TGCAGTGCTAGTGGGGGGACCCACCAAGAGACCCAGTACTTC
CSASGGTHQETQYF
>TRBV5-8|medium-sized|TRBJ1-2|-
TGTGCCAGCAGCTTAGGGGCGGGATCATCTAACTATGGCTACACCTTC
CASSLGAGSSNYGYTF
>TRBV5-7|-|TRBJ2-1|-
TGTGCCAGCAGCAGGAGAGGGTCGATCGATGAGCAGTTCTTC
CASSRRGSIDEQFF
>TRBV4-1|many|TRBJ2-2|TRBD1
TGCGCCAGCAGGCTACAGGGGGACACCGGGGAGCTGTTTTTT
CASRLQGDTGELFF
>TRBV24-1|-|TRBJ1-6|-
TGTGCCACCAGCCAAGGGGTGACTTCACCCCTCCACTTT
CATSQGVTSPLHF
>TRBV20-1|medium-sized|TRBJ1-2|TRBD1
TGCAGTGCGCCTCAAGGACAGGGCGCAGGGGTCTATGGCTACACCTTC
CSAPQGQGAGVYGYTF
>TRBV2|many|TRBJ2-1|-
TGTGCCAGCAGTGAAAGGGGGAACCTCTACAATGAGCAGTTCTTC
CASSERGNLYNEQFF
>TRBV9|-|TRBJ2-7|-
TGTGCCAGCAGCGCGAGCCACGGTAAAGAAAACTATGAGCAGTACTTC
CASSASHGKENYEQYF
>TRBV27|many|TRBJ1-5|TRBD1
TGTGCCAGCAGTTTGGGACAGGGAAATCAGCCCCAGCATTTT
CASSLGQGNQPQHF
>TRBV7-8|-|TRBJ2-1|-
TGTGCCAGCAGCTTAGGGGGGGCCGGCAATGAGCAGTTCTTC
CASSLGGAGNEQFF
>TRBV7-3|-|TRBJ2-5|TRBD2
TGTGCCAGCAGCCCGGGACTAGCGGGGGTCGTAGAGACCCAGTACTTC
CASSPGLAGVVETQYF
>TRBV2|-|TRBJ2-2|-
TGTGCCAGCAGTGAATACGGCACCGGGGAGCTGTTTTTT
CASSEYGTGELFF
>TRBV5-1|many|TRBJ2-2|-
TGCGCCAGCAGCTTGCGAAACAGCGGGGAGCTGTTTTTT
CASSLRNSGELFF
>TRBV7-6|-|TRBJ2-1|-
TGTGCCAGCAGCTTAAGGTCGGGAGATGAGCAGTTCTTC
CASSLRSGDEQFF
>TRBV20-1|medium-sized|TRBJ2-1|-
TGCAGTGCCAGACGGGATACATTTAATGAGCAGTTCTTC
CSARRDTFNEQFF
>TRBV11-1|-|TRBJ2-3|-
TGTGCCAGCAGCTTAATGGTGGAGGGGGAGTCGGCAGATACGCAGTATTTT
CASSLMVEGESADTQYF
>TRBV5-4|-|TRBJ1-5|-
TGTGCCAGCAGCTTGGGGGGGAGGGGAAATCAGCCCCAGCATTTT
CASSLGGRGNQPQHF
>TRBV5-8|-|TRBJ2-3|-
TGTGCCAGCAGCTTCGGTCAAAGCACAGATACGCAGTATTTT
CASSFGQSTDTQYF
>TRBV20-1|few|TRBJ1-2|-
TGCAGTGCTAAAGACAGTGCCTATGGCTACACCTTC
CSAKDSAYGYTF
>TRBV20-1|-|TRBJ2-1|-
TGCAGTGCTCCGCGGGGGCCGAGCTCCTACAATGAGCAGTTCTTC
CSAPRGPSSYNEQFF
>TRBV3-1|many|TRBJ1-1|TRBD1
TGTGCCAGCAGCCAAGCTATAGGGGGCATATCTGAAGCTTTCTTT
CASSQAIGGISEAFF
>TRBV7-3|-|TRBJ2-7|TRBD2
TGTGCCAGCAGCCCCACTGGACTAGCGGGAACCTACGAGCAGTACTTC
CASSPTGLAGTYEQYF
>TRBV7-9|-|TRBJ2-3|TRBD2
TGTGCCAGCAGCTTCGGACTAGCAAGTACGCAGTATTTT
CASSFGLASTQYF
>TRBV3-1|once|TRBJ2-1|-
TGTGCCAGCAGCTTAAGTCGTGGCCTTGCGCAGCTCTTC
CASSLSRGLAQLF
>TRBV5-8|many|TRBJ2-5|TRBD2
TGTGCCAGCAGCTGGACTAGCGGGGGGGCAGCGGGAAAGACCCAGTACTTC
CASSWTSGGAAGKTQYF
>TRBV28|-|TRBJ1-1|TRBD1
TGTGCCAGCAGTGAACAGGGGGCTATGAACACTGAAGCTTTCTTT
CASSEQGAMNTEAFF
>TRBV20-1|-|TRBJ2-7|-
TGCAGTGGGAGAGGGACCTCCTACGAGCAGTACTTC
CSGRGTSYEQYF
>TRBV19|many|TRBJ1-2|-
TGTGCCAGTAGTATAGGGGGTGTCTCCCTCTATGGCTACACCTTC
CASSIGGVSLYGYTF
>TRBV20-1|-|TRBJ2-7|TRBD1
TGCAGTGCTGGACAGGGGAACTACGAGCAGTACTTC
CSAGQGNYEQYF
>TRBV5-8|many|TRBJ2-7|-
TGTGCCAGCAGCTTGGATCTGGTTTCCTACGAGCAGTACTTC
CASSLDLVSYEQYF
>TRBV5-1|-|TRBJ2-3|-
TGCGCCAGCAGCTTGGAAGGTGATACGCACTATTTT
CASSLEGDTHYF
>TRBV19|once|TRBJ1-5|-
TGTGCCAGTAGTATAGGGGGGGTGATTAGCAATCAGCCCCAGCATTTT
CASSIGGVISNQPQHF
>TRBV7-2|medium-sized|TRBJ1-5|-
TGTGCCAGCAGCTTAGTCGGTCAGCCCCAGCATTTT
CASSLVGQPQHF